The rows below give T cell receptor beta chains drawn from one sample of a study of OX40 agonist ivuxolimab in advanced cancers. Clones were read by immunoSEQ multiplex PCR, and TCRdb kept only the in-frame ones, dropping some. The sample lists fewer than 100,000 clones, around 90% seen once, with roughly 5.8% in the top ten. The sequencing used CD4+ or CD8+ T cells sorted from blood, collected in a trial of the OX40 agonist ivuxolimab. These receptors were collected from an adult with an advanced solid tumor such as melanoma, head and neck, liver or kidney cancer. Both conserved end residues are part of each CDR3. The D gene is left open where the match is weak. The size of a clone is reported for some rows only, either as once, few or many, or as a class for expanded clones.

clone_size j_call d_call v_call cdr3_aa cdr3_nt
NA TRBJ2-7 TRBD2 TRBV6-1 CASSGRGLSSYEQYF TGTGCCAGCAGCGGGCGGGGACTATCCTCCTACGAGCAGTACTTC
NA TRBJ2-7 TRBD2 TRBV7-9 CASSPKGGVNEQYF TGTGCCAGCAGCCCAAAGGGAGGGGTGAACGAGCAGTACTTC
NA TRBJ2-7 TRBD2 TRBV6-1 CASRRAGLSYEQYF TGTGCCAGCAGGAGAGCGGGACTCTCCTACGAGCAGTACTTC
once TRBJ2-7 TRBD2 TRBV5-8 CASSPRTSGTYEQYF TGTGCCAGCAGCCCGAGGACTAGCGGGACCTACGAGCAGTACTTC
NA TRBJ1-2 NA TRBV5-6 CASSKQANYGYTF TGTGCCAGCAGTAAACAGGCAAACTATGGCTACACCTTC
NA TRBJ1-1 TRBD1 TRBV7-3 CASSPGQGARLTEAFF TGTGCCAGCAGCCCCGGACAGGGGGCGAGATTGACTGAAGCTTTCTTT
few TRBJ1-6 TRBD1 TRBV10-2 CASNLGQNSPLHF TGCGCCAGCAATTTGGGACAGAATTCACCCCTCCACTTT
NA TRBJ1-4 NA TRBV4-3 CASSQEVGAPGEKLFF TGCGCCAGCAGCCAAGAGGTCGGGGCCCCTGGGGAAAAACTGTTTTTT
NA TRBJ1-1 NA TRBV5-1 CASSLWAVNTEAFF TGCGCCAGCAGCTTGTGGGCAGTGAACACTGAAGCTTTCTTT
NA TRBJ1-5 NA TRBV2 CASSEVRQFNQPQHF TGTGCCAGCAGTGAGGTTAGACAGTTCAATCAGCCCCAGCATTTT
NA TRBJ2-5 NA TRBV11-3 CASSLGPGDGETQYF TGTGCCAGCAGCTTAGGTCCAGGGGACGGGGAGACCCAGTACTTC
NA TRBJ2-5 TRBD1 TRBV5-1 CASSLSGTGRETQYF TGCGCCAGCAGCTTGAGCGGGACAGGGAGGGAGACCCAGTACTTC
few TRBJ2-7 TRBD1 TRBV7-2 CASSSWDRLDEQYF TGTGCCAGCAGCTCTTGGGACAGACTCGACGAGCAGTACTTC
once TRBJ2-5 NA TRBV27 CASSLYGPSETQYF TGTGCCAGCAGTCTCTATGGGCCCTCGGAGACCCAGTACTTC
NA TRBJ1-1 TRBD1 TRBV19 CASSIGQGDLNTEAFF TGTGCCAGTAGTATTGGGCAGGGGGACTTGAACACTGAAGCTTTCTTT
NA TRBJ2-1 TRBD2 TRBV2 CASSDQLAGGNEQFF TGTGCCAGCAGTGATCAGCTAGCGGGGGGCAATGAGCAGTTCTTC
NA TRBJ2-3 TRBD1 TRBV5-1 CASNPGQGAKGTDTQYF TGCGCCAGCAATCCGGGACAGGGGGCCAAAGGCACAGATACGCAGTATTTT
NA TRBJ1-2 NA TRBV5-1 CASSLRQNSGYTF TGCGCCAGCAGCTTGCGGCAAAATAGCGGCTACACCTTC
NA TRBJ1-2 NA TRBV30 CAWRGPDGGYTF TGTGCCTGGAGGGGGCCAGACGGGGGCTACACCTTC
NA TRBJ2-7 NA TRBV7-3 CASSLKARVGEQYF TGTGCCAGCAGCTTAAAGGCCAGGGTGGGGGAGCAGTACTTC
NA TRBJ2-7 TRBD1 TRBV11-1 CASSSRDRGPYEQYF TGTGCCAGCAGCTCTAGGGACAGGGGGCCCTACGAGCAGTACTTC
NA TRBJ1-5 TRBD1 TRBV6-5 CASSLDRGRNQPQHF TGTGCCAGCAGCTTGGACAGGGGTAGAAATCAGCCCCAGCATTTT
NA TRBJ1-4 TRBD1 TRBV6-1 CASSEFPRDRGREKLFF TGTGCCAGCAGTGAATTCCCCCGGGACAGGGGGCGTGAAAAACTGTTTTTT
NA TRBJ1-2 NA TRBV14 CASSPDSYYGYTF TGTGCCAGCAGCCCGGACAGCTACTATGGCTACACCTTC
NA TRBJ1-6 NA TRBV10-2 CASSAVGRGSNSPLHF TGCGCCAGCAGTGCGGTCGGGAGAGGGTCCAATTCACCCCTCCACTTT
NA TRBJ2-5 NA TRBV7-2 CASSSPAGETQYF TGTGCCAGCAGCTCCCCAGCGGGAGAGACCCAGTACTTC
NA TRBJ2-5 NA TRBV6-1 CASSFSAETQYF TGTGCCAGCAGTTTTAGCGCGGAGACCCAGTACTTC
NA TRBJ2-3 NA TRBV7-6 CASSLGLADTQYF TGTGCCAGCAGCTTAGGTCTGGCGGATACGCAGTATTTT
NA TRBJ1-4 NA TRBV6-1 CASTATGYEKLFF TGTGCCAGCACCGCAACAGGGTATGAAAAACTGTTTTTT
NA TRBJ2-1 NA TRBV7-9 CASSLVRPYNEQFF TGTGCCAGCAGCTTAGTGAGGCCTTACAATGAGCAGTTCTTC
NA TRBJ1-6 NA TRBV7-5 CVRSWAGTGRHNSPLHF TGTGTCAGAAGCTGGGCCGGGACAGGGCGGCATAATTCACCCCTCCACTTT
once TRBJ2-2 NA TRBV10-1 CASSEYHTGELFF TGCGCCAGCAGTGAGTACCACACCGGGGAGCTGTTTTTT
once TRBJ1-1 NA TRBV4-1 CASSQVIQGTGNTEAFF TGCGCCAGCAGCCAAGTAATCCAGGGTACCGGGAACACTGAAGCTTTCTTT
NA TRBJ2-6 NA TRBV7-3 CASSLTAGSGANVLTF TGTGCCAGCAGCTTAACCGCCGGTAGTGGGGCCAACGTCCTGACTTTC
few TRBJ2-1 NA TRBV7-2 CASSLGWAEEQFF TGTGCCAGCAGCTTAGGTTGGGCAGAAGAGCAGTTCTTC
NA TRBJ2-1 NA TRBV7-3 CASSSRESTRGNEQFF TGTGCCAGCAGCTCCCGAGAATCGACTAGAGGCAATGAGCAGTTCTTC
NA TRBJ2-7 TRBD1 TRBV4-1 CASSQDPQGAYEQYF TGCGCCAGCAGCCAAGATCCACAGGGGGCCTACGAGCAGTACTTC
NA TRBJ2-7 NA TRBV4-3 CASSQRPGHHYEQYF TGCGCCAGCAGCCAAAGACCGGGACACCATTACGAGCAGTACTTC
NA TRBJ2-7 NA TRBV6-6 CASSDSDRSYEQYF TGTGCCAGCAGTGATAGCGACCGTTCCTACGAGCAGTACTTC
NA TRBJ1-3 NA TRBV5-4 CASSLDRAGSGNTIYF TGTGCCAGCAGCTTGGACAGGGCGGGCTCTGGAAACACCATATATTTT
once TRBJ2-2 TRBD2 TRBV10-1 CASSGLAGDTGELFF TGCGCCAGCAGTGGACTAGCGGGGGACACCGGGGAGCTGTTTTTT
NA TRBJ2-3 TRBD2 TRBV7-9 CASSIRSGGLTDTQYF TGTGCCAGCAGCATTCGTAGCGGGGGGCTCACAGATACGCAGTATTTT
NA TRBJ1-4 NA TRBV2 CASSPGRVSNEKLFF TGTGCCAGCAGTCCAGGGAGGGTATCTAATGAAAAACTGTTTTTT
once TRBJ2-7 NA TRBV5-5 CASSLDARSYEQYF TGTGCCAGCAGCTTGGATGCCAGATCCTACGAGCAGTACTTC
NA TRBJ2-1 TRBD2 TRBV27 CATTKRGGYNEQFF TGTGCCACGACAAAGCGGGGGGGTTACAATGAGCAGTTCTTC